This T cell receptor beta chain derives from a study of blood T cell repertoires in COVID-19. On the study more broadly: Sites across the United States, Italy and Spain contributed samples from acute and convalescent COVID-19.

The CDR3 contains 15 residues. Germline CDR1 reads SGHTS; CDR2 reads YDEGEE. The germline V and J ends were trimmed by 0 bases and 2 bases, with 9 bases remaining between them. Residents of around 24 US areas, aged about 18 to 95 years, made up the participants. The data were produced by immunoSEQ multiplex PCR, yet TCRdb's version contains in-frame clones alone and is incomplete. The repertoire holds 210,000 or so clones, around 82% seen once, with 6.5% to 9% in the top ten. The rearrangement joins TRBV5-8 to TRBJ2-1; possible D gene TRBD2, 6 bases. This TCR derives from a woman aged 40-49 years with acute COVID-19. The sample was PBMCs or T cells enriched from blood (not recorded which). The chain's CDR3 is CASSLEGGTYNEQFF. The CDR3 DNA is TGTGCCAGCAGCTTGGAGGGCGGGACCTACAATGAGCAGTTCTTC. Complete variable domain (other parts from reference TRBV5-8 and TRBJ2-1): EAGVTQSPTHLIKTRGQQATLRCSPISGHTSVYWYQQALGLGLQFLLWYDEGEERNRGNFPPRFSGRQFPNYSSELNVNALELEDSALYLCASSLEGGTYNEQFFGPGTRLTVL.